These T cell receptor beta chains were read from a single sample in a study of blood T cells in healthy people across ages. In TCRdb, the 5' RACE reads were re-called with MiXCR into one record per CDR3 protein. The data show 780,000 or so distinct CDR3 sequences, around a quarter seen once. The same sample was also studied in work on T cells of mothers and their children.

What was sequenced was blood. The source is a boy younger than 18 in good health. CDR3s include the opening cysteine and the closing phenylalanine or tryptophan. The D gene is left open where the match is weak. Size values are once, few and many counts, or a class for expanded clones, and some rows have none.

J: TRBJ2-5; size: few; D: .; V: TRBV10-3; CDR3: CAISHGTDLQETQYF; DNA: TGTGCCATCAGCCACGGGACGGACCTCCAAGAGACCCAGTACTTC
J: TRBJ1-3; size: .; D: .; V: TRBV2; CDR3: CASSPPGGNTIYF; DNA: TGTGCCAGCTCGCCTCCGGGTGGAAACACCATATATTTT
J: TRBJ2-1; size: few; D: .; V: TRBV4-3; CDR3: CASSQDRGRNEQFF; DNA: TGCGCCAGCAGCCAAGATCGCGGACGCAATGAGCAGTTCTTC
J: TRBJ2-1; size: .; D: .; V: TRBV7-2; CDR3: CASSSWRNEQFF; DNA: TGTGCCAGCAGCTCCTGGAGGAATGAGCAGTTCTTC
J: TRBJ2-3; size: few; D: .; V: TRBV4-1; CDR3: CASSHRDFTDTQYF; DNA: TGCGCCAGCAGCCATCGGGACTTCACAGATACGCAGTATTTT
J: TRBJ1-5; size: many; D: TRBD1; V: TRBV27; CDR3: CASSRGTGGADGQPQHF; DNA: TGTGCCAGCAGCCGGGGGACAGGGGGGGCGGACGGGCAGCCCCAGCATTTT
J: TRBJ2-1; size: .; D: .; V: TRBV5-6; CDR3: CASSLVAGEQFF; DNA: TGTGCCAGCAGCTTGGTGGCCGGTGAGCAGTTCTTC
J: TRBJ2-5; size: .; D: .; V: TRBV20-1; CDR3: CSVLRVGAQETQYF; DNA: TGCAGTGTATTACGGGTGGGGGCCCAAGAGACCCAGTACTTC
J: TRBJ2-4; size: .; D: .; V: TRBV27; CDR3: CASSLAGLGGKNIQYF; DNA: TGTGCCAGCAGTTTAGCCGGCCTCGGGGGTAAAAACATTCAGTACTTC
J: TRBJ2-7; size: few; D: .; V: TRBV4-3; CDR3: CASSQDTDSTYEQYF; DNA: TGCGCCAGCAGCCAAGATACGGACAGCACCTACGAGCAGTACTTC
J: TRBJ2-1; size: .; D: TRBD2; V: TRBV2; CDR3: CASKKTSGSAYSYNEQFF; DNA: TGTGCCAGCAAGAAGACTAGCGGGAGCGCTTACTCCTACAATGAGCAGTTCTTC
J: TRBJ2-2; size: .; D: .; V: TRBV29-1; CDR3: CSVGASPGELFF; DNA: TGCAGCGTTGGGGCCTCACCCGGGGAGCTGTTTTTT
J: TRBJ2-7; size: few; D: TRBD1; V: TRBV5-6; CDR3: CASSFAGQGAHGQYF; DNA: TGTGCCAGCAGCTTTGCGGGACAGGGGGCGCACGGGCAGTACTTC
J: TRBJ1-1; size: few; D: .; V: TRBV5-1; CDR3: CASRPPRGTEAFF; DNA: TGCGCCAGCAGACCCCCCCGGGGGACTGAAGCTTTCTTT
J: TRBJ1-2; size: few; D: TRBD1; V: TRBV12-3/TRBV12-4; CDR3: CASSLTGTGESDGYTF; DNA: TGTGCCAGCAGTCTAACCGGGACAGGGGAGAGTGATGGCTACACCTTC
J: TRBJ2-7; size: many; D: .; V: TRBV21-1; CDR3: CASSKFLSSGRPTSYEQYF; DNA: TGTGCCAGCAGCAAATTTCTGTCTAGCGGGAGGCCAACCTCCTACGAGCAGTACTTC
J: TRBJ1-2; size: .; D: .; V: TRBV19; CDR3: CASSLNSDSYGYTF; DNA: TGTGCCAGTAGTTTAAACTCGGACAGCTATGGCTACACCTTC
J: TRBJ2-3; size: .; D: .; V: TRBV7-9; CDR3: CASSLGDERASTDTQYF; DNA: TGTGCCAGCAGCTTGGGGGACGAGCGGGCCAGCACAGATACGCAGTATTTT
J: TRBJ1-2; size: few; D: TRBD1; V: TRBV28; CDR3: CASSFLSQGGGYTF; DNA: TGTGCCAGCAGTTTCCTATCCCAGGGGGGAGGCTACACCTTC
J: TRBJ1-4; size: few; D: .; V: TRBV25-1; CDR3: CASSQMGRGWNEKLFF; DNA: TGTGCCAGCAGCCAAATGGGAAGGGGGTGGAATGAAAAACTGTTTTTT
J: TRBJ1-4; size: .; D: .; V: TRBV20-1; CDR3: CSARDPWAGDNEKLFF; DNA: TGCAGTGCTAGAGATCCCTGGGCAGGGGATAATGAAAAACTGTTTTTT
J: TRBJ2-2; size: .; D: TRBD2; V: TRBV5-1; CDR3: CASSLGLVGNTGELFF; DNA: TGCGCCAGCAGCCTCGGACTAGTCGGGAACACCGGGGAGCTGTTTTTT
J: TRBJ2-1; size: few; D: TRBD2; V: TRBV20-1; CDR3: CSAAPGTSGTNEQFF; DNA: TGCAGTGCTGCACCCGGGACTAGCGGGACCAATGAGCAGTTCTTC
J: TRBJ2-1; size: .; D: .; V: TRBV9; CDR3: CASSVSGGSSYNEQFF; DNA: TGTGCCAGCAGCGTAAGTGGTGGAAGCTCCTACAATGAGCAGTTCTTC
J: TRBJ2-3; size: .; D: .; V: TRBV29-1; CDR3: CSVEVRVGYGTDTQYF; DNA: TGCAGCGTTGAAGTACGAGTGGGTTATGGCACAGATACGCAGTATTTT